A selection of T cell receptor beta chains follows, all from one sample in a study of shared clonotypes between healthy human individuals. Some clones are missing from TCRdb's copy, which holds only in-frame ones; the method was immunoSEQ multiplex PCR. The table has 530,000 or so clones, roughly 85% seen once; the top ten hold roughly an eighth. Sequenced material: PBMCs. These receptors were obtained from a woman in her forties in good health. Some clones in this sample may be carry-over from other donors' samples. The CDR3 runs from the conserved cysteine through the conserved F or W. The order of the fields is D gene, J gene, V gene, clone size, CDR3 DNA, CDR3 protein. D genes are given only for firm matches. Clone size is given for some rows only: seen once, a few or many times, or a class if the clone is expanded.

-,TRBJ1-6,TRBV4-1,once,TGCGCCAGCAGCCAAGGTGAGGGAGTCACCAATTCACCCCTCCACTTT,CASSQGEGVTNSPLHF
TRBD2,TRBJ2-7,TRBV5-5,-,TGTGCCAGCAGCACAGGACTAGCGGGAGTGTCCTACGAGCAGTACTTC,CASSTGLAGVSYEQYF
-,TRBJ1-1,TRBV7-2,-,TGTGCCAGCAGCTCCATGGAGGGCCGAGCTTTCTTT,CASSSMEGRAFF
TRBD1,TRBJ1-4,TRBV27,-,TGTGCCAGCAGGAGACAGGGGTCACTTGCAACTAATGAAAAACTGTTTTTT,CASRRQGSLATNEKLFF
TRBD2,TRBJ2-1,TRBV5-1,-,TGCGCCAGCAGCTTGAACCTAGCGGGAGGGACGAATGAGCAGTTCTTC,CASSLNLAGGTNEQFF
TRBD1,TRBJ2-7,TRBV9,few,TGTGCCAGCAGCGTAGCGACAGGGGGTGCCTACGAGCAGTACTTC,CASSVATGGAYEQYF
TRBD2,TRBJ2-7,TRBV11-2,-,TGTGCCAGCAGCTTCCCGGCTAGCGGAAAACCCTACGAGCAGTACTTC,CASSFPASGKPYEQYF
-,TRBJ2-1,TRBV5-6,-,TGTGCCAGCAGCTTGGGCCCTTTACCCCCGAATGAGCAGTTCTTC,CASSLGPLPPNEQFF
TRBD2,TRBJ2-2,TRBV9,-,TGTGCCAGCAGCGTAGTCGGCGGGAGTATCTCGGGGGAGCTGTTTTTT,CASSVVGGSISGELFF
-,TRBJ2-1,TRBV5-1,few,TGCGCCAGCAGCTTGGGGACGGGCAATGAGCAGTTCTTC,CASSLGTGNEQFF
-,TRBJ1-5,TRBV19,-,TGTGCCAGTAGTAAGGGGGTAAACAATCAGCCCCAGCATTTT,CASSKGVNNQPQHF
-,TRBJ2-3,TRBV28,-,TGTGCCAGCAGTGCCCGGACCCCAGATACGCAGTATTTT,CASSARTPDTQYF
-,TRBJ2-7,TRBV6-5,-,TGTGCCAGCAGTACGGGATTCCAGGGGTACGAGCAGTACTTC,CASSTGFQGYEQYF
-,TRBJ2-1,TRBV10-3,once,TGTGCCATCAGTCCGGCAGGGGAGGGCAATGAGCAGTTCTTC,CAISPAGEGNEQFF
-,TRBJ2-7,TRBV28,few,TGTGCCAGCAAATTCTCGGTGGGGGGCTCTTACGAGCAGTACTTC,CASKFSVGGSYEQYF
-,TRBJ2-7,TRBV2,-,TGTGCCAGCAGTGATTCAGGTCCCTGGAGCTCCTACGAGCAGTACTTC,CASSDSGPWSSYEQYF
TRBD2,TRBJ2-5,TRBV4-1,-,TGCGCCAGCAGCCCGACTTTTCCGGGACTAGCGGGCCAAGAGACCCAGTACTTC,CASSPTFPGLAGQETQYF
-,TRBJ2-1,TRBV5-1,-,TGCGCCAGCAGTCCCGTGGGGACGTACAATGAGCAGTTCTTC,CASSPVGTYNEQFF
-,TRBJ1-1,TRBV11-2,-,TGTGCCAGCAGCCTCGGGGTGAACACTGAAGCTTTCTTT,CASSLGVNTEAFF
-,TRBJ1-3,TRBV2,-,TGTGCCAGCAGTGAAGAGGGGGGGCGATCTGGAAACACCATATATTTT,CASSEEGGRSGNTIYF
-,TRBJ2-7,TRBV7-6,once,TGTGCCAGCAGCTTAGGAGGGTCGGACGAGCAGTACTTC,CASSLGGSDEQYF
TRBD1,TRBJ2-2,TRBV6-6,-,TGTGCCAGCAGTTTGGACAGGGCGGAGAGAGGCGGGGAGCTGTTTTTT,CASSLDRAERGGELFF
-,TRBJ1-1,TRBV27,once,TGTGCCAGCAGTTTTTCATGGGGTTCTGAAGCTTTCTTT,CASSFSWGSEAFF
TRBD1,TRBJ2-7,TRBV2,-,TGTGCCAGCAGTGAGGGGACAGGGTTGAAAGAGCAGTACTTC,CASSEGTGLKEQYF
TRBD1,TRBJ1-5,TRBV6-6,-,TGTGCCAGCAGTTATTCCGGACAGGGGAATCAGCCCCAGCATTTT,CASSYSGQGNQPQHF
-,TRBJ2-6,TRBV4-1,-,TGCGCCAGCAGCCAAGACCGGTGGGGGACATTGTCTGGGGCCAACGTCCTGACTTTC,CASSQDRWGTLSGANVLTF
-,TRBJ2-5,TRBV29-1,-,TGCAGCGTTGGGTACTCCGCACAAGAGACCCAGTACTTC,CSVGYSAQETQYF
-,TRBJ1-1,TRBV28,many,TGTGCCAGCAGTTTCGGGGATCGCGACACTGAAGCTTTCTTT,CASSFGDRDTEAFF
TRBD2,TRBJ2-7,TRBV5-1,-,TGCGCCAGCAGCTTGGTGGGGGGGAGGTTGTCCGAGCAGTACTTC,CASSLVGGRLSEQYF
TRBD1,TRBJ2-1,TRBV11-2,-,TGTGCCAGCAGCTTGGGGGGACAGGCGGCCGGGTACAATGAGCAGTTCTTC,CASSLGGQAAGYNEQFF
TRBD1,TRBJ1-2,TRBV4-3,-,TGCGCCAGCAGCCAAGATGACAGGGTGTCTGGCTACACCTTC,CASSQDDRVSGYTF
TRBD2,TRBJ2-1,TRBV9,-,TGTGCCAGCAGCGGCAGCGGGAGGGCGACCAATGAGCAGTTCTTC,CASSGSGRATNEQFF
-,TRBJ1-1,TRBV6-4,-,TGTGCCAGCAGTGCTAACGGTCCGAGCACTGAAGCTTTCTTT,CASSANGPSTEAFF
TRBD2,TRBJ2-3,TRBV10-1,-,TGCGCCAGCAGTCTAATGACTAGCGCAGATACGCAGTATTTT,CASSLMTSADTQYF
TRBD1,TRBJ2-2,TRBV14,-,TGTGCCAGCAGCGGACAGGTCACCGGGGAGCTGTTTTTT,CASSGQVTGELFF